Listed below are T cell receptor beta chains from one sample, sequenced in a study of T cells in Graves' hyperthyroidism and ophthalmopathy. TCRdb re-called the multiplex PCR reads with MiXCR, one entry per CDR3 protein. The table records fewer than 400,000 distinct CDR3 sequences, 15% to 18% of them present only once. The specimen was blood. All receptors come from a young woman with Graves' hyperthyroidism that later progressed to Graves' ophthalmopathy. CDR3s include the opening cysteine and the closing phenylalanine or tryptophan. A D gene is named only where the DNA matches it firmly.

D gene	CDR3 length	V gene	J gene	CDR3 protein
NA	14	TRBV3-1	TRBJ1-2	CASSQGGISYGYTF
NA	16	TRBV7-9	TRBJ2-1	CASSPGSGGPYNEQFF
TRBD1	16	TRBV29-1	TRBJ1-2	CSVTSSQGARNYGYTF
NA	12	TRBV11-2	TRBJ2-7	CASREPFSEQYF
TRBD2	18	TRBV5-4	TRBJ2-1	CASSLGGRAGGSYNEQFF
NA	13	TRBV7-9	TRBJ2-7	CASSLARTDEQYF
TRBD1	18	TRBV7-9	TRBJ1-1	CASSALTDRGRVNTEAFF
TRBD1	14	TRBV20-1	TRBJ2-7	CSAVHRDRVDEQYF
NA	16	TRBV4-1	TRBJ2-7	CASSPEGGAVVYEQYF
NA	17	TRBV15	TRBJ2-3	CATSRDLAPTSADTQYF
TRBD1	17	TRBV7-2	TRBJ1-1	CASSPDRGGSMNTEAFF
NA	14	TRBV5-1	TRBJ2-1	CASSLDSLSNEQFF
NA	13	TRBV29-1	TRBJ1-2	CSVEDLRYYGYTF
TRBD2	18	TRBV20-1	TRBJ2-1	CSASGTSGRVVGNNEQFF
TRBD2	14	TRBV29-1	TRBJ2-7	CSVEIETSGNEQYF
TRBD1	15	TRBV10-3	TRBJ1-1	CAISRTGTGNTEAFF
TRBD1	16	TRBV20-1	TRBJ1-2	CSARDPTGRANYGYTF
TRBD1	13	TRBV7-3	TRBJ2-5	CASSTGVQETQYF
NA	14	TRBV27	TRBJ1-4	CASSKGLGGEKLFF
NA	13	TRBV2	TRBJ2-7	CASSATDRYEQYF
TRBD1	14	TRBV6-1	TRBJ2-7	CASRTGQGDHEQYF
TRBD1	18	TRBV7-3	TRBJ1-6	CASSFNDRGNLLGSPLHF
NA	15	TRBV5-6	TRBJ2-7	CASSLALPGVNEQYF
TRBD2	19	TRBV28	TRBJ2-2	CASSLTSGTAIKGTGELFF
NA	12	TRBV12-3/TRBV12-4	TRBJ2-7	CASRKGSNEQYF
NA	14	TRBV2	TRBJ1-5	CASSLRGKDQPQHF
TRBD2	14	TRBV7-9	TRBJ2-7	CASGRTSASYEQYF
NA	14	TRBV15	TRBJ2-1	CATSTQNYYNEQFF
NA	13	TRBV12-3/TRBV12-4	TRBJ2-7	CASSFPSSDEQYF
TRBD1	14	TRBV3-1	TRBJ1-6	CASSSQGDNSPLHF
NA	13	TRBV5-8	TRBJ2-7	CASSANWVYEQYF
TRBD2	17	TRBV7-2	TRBJ2-3	CASSLGLASGRPDTQYF
TRBD2	16	TRBV4-2	TRBJ2-2	CASSQDQEGGTGELFF
NA	16	TRBV15	TRBJ2-1	CATSSGLLSSYNEQFF
NA	15	TRBV20-1	TRBJ1-1	CSAGEDTGWNTEAFF